Following are 22 T cell receptor beta chains from one sample sequenced in a study of persistence of HIV-infected CD4 T cells. Overlapping HIV-1 Gag 15-mer peptides at approximately 0.96 ug per peptide per mL were used. CD40L-negative CD69-negative CD45RO-high memory CD4+ T cells were sorted as populations depleted of antigen-responding cells. The libraries were made with immunoSEQ version 4 in survey mode. Here immunoSEQ multiplex PCR was the method, and the copy in TCRdb shows in-frame clones only, minus some. Of about 36,000 clones listed, more than 70% are singletons. These TCRs' antigens remain unknown. Source: cultured CD4+ T cells from PBMCs, taken from a patient who received antiretroviral therapy. Source of these receptors: an adult with HIV. The donor label of this sample is uncertain.

Only a few counts were recorded for this clone. CDR3 sequence reads: CASSLTQGVGNTIYF. CDR3 in DNA: TGTGCCAGCAGCCTAACCCAAGGGGTTGGAAACACCATATATTTT. The rearrangement uses TRBV5-4 and TRBJ1-3, with D maybe TRBD1 (5 bases). V was shortened by 4 bases and J by 3 bases, with 14 bases between the two germline ends. CDR3 length equals 15 residues. Germline values: CDR1 SGHNT, CDR2 YYREEE (reference sequence).

This sequence joins TRBV6-5 and TRBJ1-6; D is undetermined. The germline V gene has CDR1 MNHEY and CDR2 SVGAGI. Trimming cost V 2 bases and J 7 bases, with 15 bases left between them. This CDR3 region has 16 residues. The CDR3 loop is CASSYSPGEGNSPLHF. For the CDR3, the DNA is TGTGCCAGCAGTTACAGTCCCGGGGAAGGGAATTCACCCCTCCACTTT.

V usage is TRBV5-8 and J usage is TRBJ1-5, with 10 bases identical to TRBD1. This CDR3 spans 14 amino acids. The germline V gene has CDR1 SGHTS and CDR2 YDEGEE. J gave up 6 bases and V 5 bases, and 5 bases lay outside the gene matches. The CDR3 nucleotides read TGTGCCAGCAGGCGGGACAGGGGTGGTCAGCCCCAGCATTTT. As protein: CASRRDRGGQPQHF.

The rearrangement uses TRBV10-3 and TRBJ2-2; D remains ambiguous. V shed 3 bases and J shed 6 bases, with 5 bases lying between them. This CDR3 is built from 12 residues. The germline gives CDR1 ENHRY, CDR2 SYGVKD. The CDR3 sequence: CAISEFSGELFF. The CDR3 DNA is TGTGCCATCAGTGAATTCTCCGGGGAGCTGTTTTTT.

V gene TRBV28 combines with J gene TRBJ2-1, with TRBD2 matching 7 bases. Looked up from germline, CDR1 is MDHEN and CDR2 is SYDVKM. The CDR3 contains 16 residues. The ends lost 4 bases at V and 6 bases at J; junction bases unmatched: 12. The CDR3 DNA follows: TGTGCCAGCAGTTGGGAGGGGCTCAACGGAGGCAATGAGCAGTTCTTC. Translating gives CASSWEGLNGGNEQFF.

The gene calls are TRBV5-1 and TRBJ2-7, with TRBD1 as a possible D gene (5 bases). From germline, CDR1 is SGHRS and CDR2 YFSETQ. The CDR3 loop spans 13 amino acids. With 5 bases removed from V and 6 bases from J, the gap between germline ends came to 15 bases. The CDR3 bases are TGCGCCAGCAGGTCCAGGGATGAATTCGAGCAGTACTTC. As protein: CASRSRDEFEQYF.

The gene calls are TRBV21-1 and TRBJ2-5; the D call TRBD1 from the table was never checked on the DNA. TRBV21-1 is a listed pseudogene. This CDR3 comprises 15 residues. The CDR3 region is CASSKGTGGKWTQYF. CDR3 bases: TGTGCCAGCAGCAAAGGTACAGGGGGTAAGTGGACCCAGTACTTC.

The J gene is TRBJ1-6, the V gene TRBV7-9, with TRBD1 as a possible D gene (6 bases). Trimming removed 1 base from V and 10 bases from J, with 11 bases in between. CDR1 and CDR2 from the germline V gene are SEHNR and FQNEAQ (reference sequence). There are 14 residues in the CDR3. The CDR3 region is CASSLEQGNSPLHF. The DNA of the CDR3 is TGTGCCAGCAGCTTAGAACAGGGCAACTCACCCCTCCACTTT.

The CDR3 region has the DNA TGTGCCAGCAGCACAGGGGCAGGCACCGGGGAGCTGTTTTTT. It encodes CASSTGAGTGELFF. The chain uses TRBV7-9 and TRBJ2-2, with 7 bases matching TRBD1. This CDR3 region has 14 residues. J gave up 4 bases and V 5 bases, and 4 bases lay outside the gene matches. Per the germline V gene, CDR1 is SEHNR and CDR2 is FQNEAQ (reference sequence).

The V and J genes are TRBV9 and TRBJ1-1, with D unresolved. The V gene lost 3 bases and the J gene lost 3 bases, with 9 bases spanning the gap. The CDR3 has 13 residues. CDR1 is SGDLS, CDR2 YYNGEE, per germline. The chain's CDR3 is CASSGTLYTEAFF. The CDR3 DNA is TGTGCCAGCAGCGGCACATTATACACTGAAGCTTTCTTT.

This clone appeared once. J is TRBJ2-3 and V is TRBV7-9; weak D call: TRBD1 (5 bases). Germline CDR1 and CDR2: SEHNR and FQNEAQ (reference sequence). Between the trimmed V and J ends, which lost 0 bases and 0 bases, there was a span of 13 bases. CDR3 length: 17 residues. The CDR3 region is CASSLAQGSTSTDTQYF. Here the CDR3 DNA reads TGTGCCAGCAGCTTAGCTCAGGGATCAACTAGCACAGATACGCAGTATTTT.

The V call is TRBV5-1, the J call TRBJ2-7, with TRBD1 matching over 7 bases. CDR1 and CDR2 from the germline V gene are SGHRS and YFSETQ. This CDR3 region has 16 residues. The V gene end was trimmed by 1 base and the J gene end by 3 bases; junction bases not matched to a gene: 10. Here the CDR3 reads CASSLKSTGSGYEQYF. CDR3 sequence (DNA): TGCGCCAGCAGCTTGAAGTCGACAGGGTCGGGCTACGAGCAGTACTTC.

The J gene is TRBJ2-2, the V gene TRBV10-3, with TRBD2 as a possible D gene (5 bases). Deletions cut 7 bases from V and 0 bases from J, with 12 bases between. The CDR3 spans 15 residues. Germline V lookup: CDR1 ENHRY, CDR2 SYGVKD. The CDR3 reads CAINDPGTNTGELFF. The CDR3 DNA is TGTGCCATCAATGACCCGGGGACGAACACCGGGGAGCTGTTTTTT.

This clone was picked up one time. This rearrangement joins TRBV19 to TRBJ2-7; the match to TRBD2 covers 10 bases. The CDR3 is 14 residues long. V dropped 5 bases and J dropped 2; count of bases not matched to a gene: 3. Germline CDR1 is LNHDA and CDR2 is SQIVND (reference sequence). The CDR3 DNA reads TGTGCCAGTAGTCGGCTAGCGGGGGCCTACGAGCAGTACTTC. Its protein is CASSRLAGAYEQYF.

This clone is a singleton in its sample. The chain carries TRBV29-1 and TRBJ2-3; no clear D. The V gene lost 6 bases and the J gene lost 2 bases, with 6 bases spanning the gap. Germline loops: CDR1 SQVTM, CDR2 ANQGSEA. This CDR3 region has 11 residues. CDR3 DNA: TGCAGCGTCCATCTCACAGATACGCAGTATTTT. Translation: CSVHLTDTQYF.

This clone was found once. The chain carries TRBV12-2 and TRBJ1-2. TRBV12-2 is a documented pseudogene. This CDR3 has 14 amino acids. The CDR3 DNA sequence: TGTGCAAGTCGCTCGGGGGGGATCCAGTATGGCTACACCTTC. This codes for CASRSGGIQYGYTF.

The chain recombines TRBV19 with TRBJ1-5, with 8 bases aligning to TRBD1. CDR3 length equals 16 residues. CDR1 is LNHDA, CDR2 SQIVND, per germline (reference sequence). The trim removed 3 bases at V and 2 bases at J, leaving 6 bases unmatched. The CDR3 sequence: CASSILTGVGNQPQHF. As DNA, the CDR3 is TGTGCCAGTAGTATTCTGACAGGGGTGGGCAATCAGCCCCAGCATTTT.

The rearrangement links TRBV30 to TRBJ1-6; 8 bases line up with TRBD1. Germline loops: CDR1 GTSNPN, CDR2 SVGIG (reference sequence). The CDR3 is 16 amino acids. Trimming cost V 1 base and J 6 bases; bases outside gene matches: 8. The CDR3: CAWSALGTGLNSPLHF. The CDR3, as DNA: TGTGCCTGGAGTGCACTCGGGACAGGTCTTAATTCACCCCTCCACTTT.

The rearrangement uses TRBV18 and TRBJ1-3; D remains unclear. V lost 6 bases and J 0 bases, leaving 6 bases between the germline ends. CDR3 length: 13 amino acids. CDR1 is KGHSH and CDR2 is LQKENI in the germline V gene. CDR3 sequence (DNA): TGTGCCAGCTCGACGAGCTCTGGAAACACCATATATTTT. Amino acids: CASSTSSGNTIYF.

This clone was seen just once. The chain recombines TRBV6-2 or TRBV6-3 with TRBJ2-6; D might be TRBD2 (5 bases). Trimming took off 0 bases at V and 2 bases at J, with 8 bases between the two ends. Germline CDR1 MNHEY, CDR2 SVGEGT. CDR3 length: 16 residues. The CDR3 nucleotides are TGTGCCAGCAGTTACTCACCCGGGGCTGGGGCCAACGTCCTGACTTTC. Protein sequence: CASSYSPGAGANVLTF.

This clone was detected only once. This chain connects TRBV3-1 (or the pseudogene TRBV3-2) to TRBJ1-3; D is uncertain. Looked up from germline, CDR1 is LGHDT and CDR2 is YNNKEL (reference sequence). Between the trimmed V and J ends, which lost 1 base and 3 bases, there was a span of 16 bases. There are 17 residues in the CDR3. CDR3 DNA: TGTGCCAGCAGCCAAGTTTCCGCCCGCGCGGGTGGAAACACCATATATTTT. Translated: CASSQVSARAGGNTIYF.

This chain uses TRBV28 with TRBJ1-2, with D possibly being TRBD1 (5 bases). V lost 4 bases to trimming and J lost 8 bases, with 17 bases between them. This CDR3 comprises 14 residues. CDR1 is MDHEN, CDR2 SYDVKM, per germline. The CDR3 nucleotides are TGTGCCAGCAGTTATCAGGGTGCGTGGGGCGGCTACACCTTC. This encodes CASSYQGAWGGYTF.